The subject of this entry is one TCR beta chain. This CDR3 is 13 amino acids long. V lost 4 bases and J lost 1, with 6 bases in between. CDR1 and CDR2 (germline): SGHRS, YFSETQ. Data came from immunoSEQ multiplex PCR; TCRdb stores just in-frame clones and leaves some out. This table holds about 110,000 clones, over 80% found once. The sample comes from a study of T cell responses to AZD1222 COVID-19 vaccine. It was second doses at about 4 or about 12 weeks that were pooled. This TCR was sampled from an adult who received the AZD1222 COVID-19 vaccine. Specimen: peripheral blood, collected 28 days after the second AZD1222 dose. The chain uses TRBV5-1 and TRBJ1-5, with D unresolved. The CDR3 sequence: CASSLDSNQPQHF. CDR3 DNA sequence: TGCGCCAGCAGCCTCGACAGCAATCAGCCCCAGCATTTT.